A single sample is the source of the 21 T cell receptor beta chains below, sequenced in a study of blood T cell repertoires in COVID-19. Method: immunoSEQ multiplex PCR; TCRdb's copy keeps in-frame clones and lacks some. The data show around 56,000 clones, 70% to 75% seen once. Sample: peripheral blood. These receptor sequences come from a woman in her fifties or sixties with active or convalescent COVID-19.

The J gene is TRBJ2-4, the V gene TRBV7-9, with a weak D call TRBD1 (6 bases). The CDR3 is 15 amino acids. Germline-derived CDR1 and CDR2 are SEHNR and FQNEAQ (reference sequence). The V end was cut by 5 bases, the J end by 3 bases, with 14 bases between. Written as DNA, the CDR3 is TGTGCCAGCAGCACCCAGGGGACCGGCAAAAACATTCAGTACTTC. Its translation is CASSTQGTGKNIQYF.

The genes are TRBV7-2 and TRBJ2-7, with D hard to call. CDR1 is SGHTA, CDR2 FQGNSA, per germline. V gave up 5 bases and J gave up 0 bases, with 8 bases separating them. This CDR3 region has 13 residues. As DNA, the CDR3 is TGTGCCAGCAGCCTCTCGAGCTCCTACGAGCAGTACTTC. Translated, it gives CASSLSSSYEQYF.

The chain joins TRBV6-1 to TRBJ1-5; the D gene is possibly TRBD1 (6 bases). The CDR3 consists of 17 residues. CDR1 and CDR2 from the germline V gene are MNHNS and SASEGT. Trimming removed 2 bases from V and 3 bases from J, with 17 bases in between. The CDR3 nucleotides read TGTGCCAGCAGTGAACGAGAGGGGGTAGGTCCCAATCAGCCCCAGCATTTT. The encoded protein is CASSEREGVGPNQPQHF.

This chain uses TRBV28 with TRBJ1-2; no firm D call. Trimming shortened V by 6 bases and J by 3 bases, and 20 bases separated the two germline ends. CDR1 is MDHEN, CDR2 SYDVKM, per germline. This CDR3 is built from 16 residues. CDR3 bases: TGTGCCAGCAGAACAGCTGCCGCGCTGGTGGACTATGGCTACACCTTC. This translates into CASRTAAALVDYGYTF.

This clone appeared a few times. V and J are TRBV5-8 and TRBJ2-7; 8 bases map to TRBD2. CDR1 and CDR2 (germline): SGHTS, YDEGEE. Trimming cost V 2 bases and J 2 bases; bases outside gene matches: 6. The CDR3 sequence is 15 residues long. The CDR3 here is CASSFTSGVPYEQYF. In nucleotides, the CDR3 is TGTGCCAGCAGCTTTACTAGCGGAGTTCCCTACGAGCAGTACTTC.

The rearrangement uses TRBV5-4 and TRBJ1-2; D remains ambiguous. The V gene's germline CDR1 is SGHNT and CDR2 YYREEE (reference sequence). The CDR3 length is 13 residues. V shed 4 bases and J shed 0 bases, with 7 bases lying between them. The CDR3 DNA reads TGTGCCAGCAGCCATGAGGCTAACTATGGCTACACCTTC. It specifies CASSHEANYGYTF.

The rearrangement uses TRBV5-4 and TRBJ2-7; 9 bases match TRBD2. CDR1 is SGHNT, CDR2 YYREEE, per germline (reference sequence). J gave up 3 bases and V 3 bases, and 16 bases lay outside the gene matches. The CDR3 contains 18 residues. This chain's CDR3 is CASSSRRLAGTADYEQYF. CDR3 nucleotides: TGTGCCAGCAGCTCCCGGAGGCTAGCGGGAACAGCGGACTACGAGCAGTACTTC.

This sequence joins TRBV9 and TRBJ2-1, with D possibly matching TRBD2 (5 bases). Germline V gene lookup returns CDR1 SGDLS and CDR2 YYNGEE. This CDR3 has 15 amino acids. V gave up 1 base and J gave up 3 bases, with 11 bases separating them. CDR3 DNA sequence: TGTGCCAGCAGCGTAACTACTAGAGTCTACAATGAGCAGTTCTTC. Translating gives CASSVTTRVYNEQFF.

This clone occurred once. The V and J genes are TRBV7-7 and TRBJ2-5; 8 nucleotides agree with TRBD2. With V trimmed by 5 bases and J by 0 bases, 5 bases remained unmatched. CDR1 is SSHAT and CDR2 is FNYEAQ in the germline V gene (reference sequence). This CDR3 is 15 amino acids long. CDR3 sequence (DNA): TGTGCCAGCAGCCCGTTAGCGGGGTACCAAGAGACCCAGTACTTC. This gives the protein CASSPLAGYQETQYF. The full variable domain, rest sourced from reference TRBV7-7 and TRBJ2-5, is GAGVSQSPRYKVTKRGQDVTLRCDPISSHATLYWYQQALGQGPEFLTYFNYEAQPDKSGLPSDRFSAERPEGSISTLTIQRTEQRDSAMYRCASSPLAGYQETQYFGPGTRLLVL.

This clone was seen once. The V and J genes are TRBV13 and TRBJ2-3, with 10 bases identical to TRBD2. This CDR3 contains 17 residues. Germline V gene lookup returns CDR1 PRHDT and CDR2 FYEKMQ (reference sequence). Unmatched junction bases numbered 6, after V lost 1 base and J lost 2 bases. This CDR3 is CASSLASSGRHTDTQYF. For the CDR3, the DNA is TGTGCCAGCAGCTTAGCGTCTAGCGGGAGACACACAGATACGCAGTATTTT. Full variable domain (missing parts from reference TRBV13 and TRBJ2-3): AAGVIQSPRHLIKEKRETATLKCYPIPRHDTVYWYQQGPGQDPQFLISFYEKMQSDKGSIPDRFSAQQFSDYHSELNMSSLELGDSALYFCASSLASSGRHTDTQYFGPGTRLTVL.

The J gene is TRBJ2-7, the V gene TRBV7-5; TRBD2, the D gene given by the table, was not confirmed from the DNA. TRBV7-5 is a pseudogene locus. The CDR3 is made up of 17 amino acids. CDR3 amino acids: CVRSTRRGRGSSYEQYF. The CDR3 nucleotides read TGTGTCAGAAGCACTAGGAGGGGACGGGGGAGCTCCTACGAGCAGTACTTC.

The J gene is TRBJ2-2, the V gene TRBV9; no definite D call. The CDR3 runs to 12 residues. In germline, CDR1 is SGDLS, CDR2 YYNGEE. V dropped 0 bases and J dropped 9 bases, with 6 bases sitting between them. The CDR3 loop is CASSVDSWELFF. DNA of the CDR3: TGTGCCAGCAGCGTAGACTCCTGGGAGCTGTTTTTT.

This chain links TRBV4-1 with TRBJ2-3; no reliable D call. V was shortened by 0 bases and J by 2 bases, with 15 bases between the two germline ends. The CDR3 length is 17 residues. Per germline, CDR1 MGHRA and CDR2 YSYEKL. CDR3 DNA: TGCGCCAGCAGCCAAGATCCTGGAGATTATTTCACAGATACGCAGTATTTT. The encoded protein is CASSQDPGDYFTDTQYF.

The chain recombines TRBV5-1 with TRBJ2-2; tentatively, D is TRBD2 (6 bases). V was shortened by 4 bases and J by 3 bases, with 13 bases between the two germline ends. The V gene's germline CDR1 is SGHRS and CDR2 YFSETQ. The CDR3 extends over 15 amino acids. In nucleotides, the CDR3 is TGCGCCAGCAGCGGGGCCGGGACTTACACCGGGGAGCTGTTTTTT. It specifies CASSGAGTYTGELFF.

This clone came up a few times. The rearrangement uses TRBV7-9 and TRBJ1-3; tentative D call: TRBD1 (6 bases). The CDR3 covers 15 residues. Germline CDR1 SEHNR, CDR2 FQNEAQ (reference sequence). Trimming took off 5 bases at V and 3 bases at J, with 14 bases between the two ends. Here the CDR3 reads CASSVSTGFGNTIYF. CDR3 coding DNA: TGTGCCAGCAGCGTATCAACAGGGTTTGGAAACACCATATATTTT. Full variable domain (missing parts from reference TRBV7-9 and TRBJ1-3): DTGVSQNPRHKITKRGQNVTFRCDPISEHNRLYWYRQTLGQGPEFLTYFQNEAQLEKSRLLSDRFSAERPKGSFSTLEIQRTEQGDSAMYLCASSVSTGFGNTIYFGEGSWLTVV.

The chain recombines TRBV7-9 with TRBJ1-2; D may be TRBD1 (6 bases). The germline V and J ends were trimmed by 5 bases and 5 bases, with 24 bases remaining between them. Germline-derived CDR1 and CDR2 are SEHNR and FQNEAQ (reference sequence). This CDR3 spans 17 amino acids. The CDR3 loop is CASSDFTGTTSWYGYTF. The CDR3 DNA sequence: TGTGCCAGCAGCGATTTCACAGGGACTACTTCTTGGTATGGCTACACCTTC.

This clone was recorded a few times. This chain connects TRBV4-1 to TRBJ2-2; 7 bases align to TRBD1. The CDR3 consists of 15 residues. The trim removed 3 bases at V and 2 bases at J, leaving 3 bases unmatched. The germline V gene encodes CDR1 MGHRA and CDR2 YSYEKL. The CDR3 loop reads CASSHLGGNTGELFF. CDR3 nucleotide sequence: TGCGCCAGCAGCCACTTAGGGGGCAACACCGGGGAGCTGTTTTTT.

This clone was observed a handful of times. The V call is TRBV7-9, the J call TRBJ1-2, with TRBD1 identical over 8 bases. The V gene's germline CDR1 is SEHNR and CDR2 FQNEAQ (reference sequence). Germline trimming cut 4 bases from V and 2 bases from J; bases unmatched to any gene: 12. The CDR3 extends over 17 amino acids. CDR3 sequence: CASSSRLPGQENYGYTF. CDR3 DNA sequence: TGTGCCAGCAGCTCCCGTTTACCGGGACAGGAGAACTATGGCTACACCTTC.

This chain links TRBV29-1 with TRBJ2-7, with a tentative D call TRBD2 (6 bases). CDR3 length: 15 residues. V shed 4 bases and J shed 5 bases, with 21 bases lying between them. In germline, CDR1 is SQVTM, CDR2 ANQGSEA. The CDR3 is CSVVKLGAGYDEQYF. CDR3 in DNA: TGCAGCGTTGTGAAGTTGGGTGCGGGGTACGACGAGCAGTACTTC.

The CDR3 DNA follows: TGTGCCAGCAAAAGGACTAGCGGGAGGTTGGAGACCCAGTACTTC. Translating it yields CASKRTSGRLETQYF. The chain employs TRBV27 and TRBJ2-5; 14 positions agree with TRBD2. From germline, CDR1 is MNHEY and CDR2 SMNVEV (reference sequence). With 7 bases clipped from V and 5 bases from J, the junction kept 6 bases outside the gene matches. The CDR3 extends over 15 amino acids.

The chain carries TRBV10-3 and TRBJ1-1; D might be TRBD1 (5 bases). Trimming shortened V by 6 bases and J by 8 bases, and 10 bases separated the two germline ends. The CDR3 covers 11 residues. CDR1 is ENHRY and CDR2 is SYGVKD in the germline V gene. CDR3 protein: CAISKDMEAFF. The CDR3 nucleotides read TGTGCCATCAGCAAGGACATGGAAGCTTTCTTT.